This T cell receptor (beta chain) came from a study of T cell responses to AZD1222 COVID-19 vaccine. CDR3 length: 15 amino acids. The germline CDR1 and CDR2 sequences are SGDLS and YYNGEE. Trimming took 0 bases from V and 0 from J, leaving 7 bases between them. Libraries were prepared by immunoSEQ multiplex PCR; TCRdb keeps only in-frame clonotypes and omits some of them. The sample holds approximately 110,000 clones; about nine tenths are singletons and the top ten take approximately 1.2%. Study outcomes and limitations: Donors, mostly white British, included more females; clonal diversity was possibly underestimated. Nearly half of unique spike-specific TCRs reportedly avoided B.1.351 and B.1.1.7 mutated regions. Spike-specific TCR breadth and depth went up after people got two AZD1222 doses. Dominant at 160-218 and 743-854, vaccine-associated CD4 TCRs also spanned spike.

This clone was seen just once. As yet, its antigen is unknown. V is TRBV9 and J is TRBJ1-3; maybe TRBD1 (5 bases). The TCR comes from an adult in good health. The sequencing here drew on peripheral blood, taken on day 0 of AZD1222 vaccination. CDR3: CASSVGQSSGNTIYF. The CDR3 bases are TGTGCCAGCAGCGTAGGACAGAGCTCTGGAAACACCATATATTTT.